The rows below give T cell receptor beta chains drawn from one sample of a study of cytomegalovirus exposure and HLA in healthy donors. Profiling relied on immunoSEQ multiplex PCR, and the TCRdb table lists in-frame clones only, not all of them. Found here are 95,000 to 150,000 clones, over 65% of them singletons; the top ten hold 1.5% to 2.5%. The specimen was PBMCs. These receptors came from a man aged 50 or older in good health and CMV-seronegative. The CDR3 runs from the conserved cysteine through the conserved F or W. A D gene is named only where the DNA matches it firmly. Size tells how often a clone was seen (once, few, many) or the class of an expanded clone, and some rows leave it out.

v_call: TRBV5-4
d_call: TRBD2
clone_size: .
j_call: TRBJ2-3
cdr3_aa: CAMSGLAGGKVSTDTQYF
cdr3_nt: TGTGCCATGTCCGGACTAGCGGGGGGAAAAGTGAGCACAGATACGCAGTATTTT

v_call: TRBV19
d_call: .
clone_size: .
j_call: TRBJ2-7
cdr3_aa: CASSDLTGSYEQYF
cdr3_nt: TGTGCCAGTAGTGATTTGACTGGCTCCTACGAGCAGTACTTC

v_call: TRBV7-9
d_call: .
clone_size: .
j_call: TRBJ2-5
cdr3_aa: CASSFGGGSETQYF
cdr3_nt: TGTGCCAGCAGCTTCGGAGGAGGGTCAGAGACCCAGTACTTC

v_call: TRBV6-1
d_call: .
clone_size: .
j_call: TRBJ1-2
cdr3_aa: CASSEALRTTGYGYTF
cdr3_nt: TGTGCCAGCAGTGAAGCGTTGAGAACTACGGGGTATGGCTACACCTTC

v_call: TRBV9
d_call: TRBD1
clone_size: .
j_call: TRBJ2-2
cdr3_aa: CASSSARQGTGELFF
cdr3_nt: TGTGCCAGCAGCAGCGCCCGACAGGGCACCGGGGAGCTGTTTTTT

v_call: TRBV28
d_call: TRBD2
clone_size: .
j_call: TRBJ2-1
cdr3_aa: CASSSSTFRSGLSSYNEQFF
cdr3_nt: TGTGCCAGCAGTTCATCCACCTTTCGTAGCGGGTTGAGCTCCTACAATGAGCAGTTCTTC

v_call: TRBV7-3
d_call: TRBD1
clone_size: .
j_call: TRBJ2-3
cdr3_aa: CSSSLTGPGTGSPNTQYF
cdr3_nt: TGTTCCAGCAGCTTAACTGGGCCCGGGACAGGTAGCCCAAATACGCAGTATTTT

v_call: TRBV2
d_call: .
clone_size: .
j_call: TRBJ1-1
cdr3_aa: CASSRGEGMTEAFF
cdr3_nt: TGTGCCAGCTCCCGGGGGGAGGGGATGACTGAAGCTTTCTTT

v_call: TRBV5-1
d_call: TRBD1
clone_size: .
j_call: TRBJ2-3
cdr3_aa: CASSRNRGTDTQYF
cdr3_nt: TGCGCCAGCAGCAGGAACAGGGGGACAGATACGCAGTATTTT

v_call: TRBV11-2
d_call: TRBD1
clone_size: .
j_call: TRBJ1-2
cdr3_aa: CASRPDRANGYTF
cdr3_nt: TGTGCCAGCAGACCGGACAGGGCCAACGGCTACACCTTC

v_call: TRBV5-1
d_call: TRBD2
clone_size: .
j_call: TRBJ2-3
cdr3_aa: CASSLGTSGGSGADTQYF
cdr3_nt: TGCGCCAGCAGCTTGGGGACTAGCGGGGGCTCCGGGGCAGATACGCAGTATTTT

v_call: TRBV10-3
d_call: TRBD1
clone_size: .
j_call: TRBJ1-3
cdr3_aa: CAISERDSGNTIYF
cdr3_nt: TGTGCCATCAGTGAGAGGGACAGTGGAAACACCATATATTTT

v_call: TRBV5-1
d_call: TRBD1
clone_size: .
j_call: TRBJ1-2
cdr3_aa: CASSLTGQDSRLGGYTF
cdr3_nt: TGCGCCAGCAGCTTAACGGGACAGGACTCTCGACTTGGAGGCTACACCTTC

v_call: TRBV10-2
d_call: .
clone_size: .
j_call: TRBJ1-5
cdr3_aa: CASRPSGDSNQPQHF
cdr3_nt: TGCGCCAGCCGGCCTTCAGGGGATAGCAATCAGCCCCAGCATTTT

v_call: TRBV5-1
d_call: TRBD1
clone_size: .
j_call: TRBJ2-1
cdr3_aa: CASSSDRGLYEQFF
cdr3_nt: TGCGCCAGCAGCTCGGACAGGGGGCTCTATGAGCAGTTCTTC

v_call: TRBV15
d_call: .
clone_size: few
j_call: TRBJ1-4
cdr3_aa: CATSRDNVAGANEKLFF
cdr3_nt: TGTGCCACCAGCAGAGATAATGTGGCAGGGGCAAATGAAAAACTGTTTTTT

v_call: TRBV2
d_call: TRBD1
clone_size: once
j_call: TRBJ2-3
cdr3_aa: CASRTGPSADTQYF
cdr3_nt: TGTGCCAGCCGGACAGGTCCTTCGGCAGATACGCAGTATTTT

v_call: TRBV9
d_call: TRBD1
clone_size: few
j_call: TRBJ1-2
cdr3_aa: CASSPSVQGDYGYTF
cdr3_nt: TGTGCCAGCAGCCCGAGTGTTCAGGGGGACTATGGCTACACCTTC

v_call: TRBV25-1
d_call: .
clone_size: few
j_call: TRBJ1-1
cdr3_aa: CASSAYSGTEAFF
cdr3_nt: TGTGCCAGCAGTGCCTACAGTGGCACTGAAGCTTTCTTT

v_call: TRBV6-6
d_call: TRBD2
clone_size: .
j_call: TRBJ2-2
cdr3_aa: CASIMKTSGVVGELFF
cdr3_nt: TGTGCCAGCATCATGAAGACTAGCGGGGTCGTCGGGGAGCTGTTTTTT